Reported below is one T cell receptor beta chain. Methods used by the authors: Reference gene primer amplification gave estimated nucleated cell counts. Clones were read by immunoSEQ multiplex PCR, and TCRdb kept only the in-frame ones, dropping some. From that table come the V and J calls and clone size; the DNA was used to work out D and trimming. The sample has about 55,000 clones; roughly 90% are singletons. This entry is derived from a study of blood T cell repertoires in COVID-19. The overall study: Researchers got acute and convalescent COVID-19 samples from the United States, Italy and Spain.

V trimming: 5 bases; J trimming: 2 bases; junction bases outside the gene matches: 6. Germline V gives CDR1 MNHEY, CDR2 SMNVEV (reference sequence). The CDR3 spans 16 residues. J is TRBJ2-3 and V is TRBV27; 11 nucleotides match TRBD2. This clonotype originated in a human donor with active COVID-19. The donor label of this sample is uncertain. Sequences were obtained from peripheral blood. This CDR3 reads CASSVLAGGITDTQYF. The CDR3 coding sequence is TGTGCCAGCAGTGTCTTAGCGGGAGGGATCACAGATACGCAGTATTTT.